These T cell receptor beta chains were read from a single sample in a study of regulatory T cells. Sequencing used immunoSEQ multiplex PCR; TCRdb keeps in-frame clones, though not all of them. The top ten clones hold about 2.5% of a sample with approximately 40,000 clones, around 89% of them seen once. What was sequenced was conventional CD4+ T cells sorted from blood. The receptors stem from a person aged 18 to 29 with CD3G deficiency. The CDR3 runs from the conserved cysteine through the conserved F or W. A D gene is named only where the DNA matches it firmly. Not all rows give a size; the values are once, few, many and, for expanded clones, a class.

TRBJ2-1 | - | - | TRBV27 | CASSPTGTASNEQFF | TGTGCCAGCAGTCCAACCGGGACTGCCTCCAATGAGCAGTTCTTC
TRBJ2-2 | once | TRBD2 | TRBV28 | CASSSMASGLLNTGELFF | TGTGCCAGCAGTTCGATGGCTAGCGGACTTCTAAACACCGGGGAGCTGTTTTTT
TRBJ1-6 | - | - | TRBV28 | CASSPTGTLNSPLHF | TGTGCCAGCAGTCCCACCGGGACCCTTAATTCACCCCTCCACTTT
TRBJ1-5 | - | - | TRBV5-1 | CARRDFDQPQHF | TGCGCCAGACGGGATTTCGATCAGCCCCAGCATTTT
TRBJ1-1 | - | - | TRBV7-9 | CASSPLRSTGNTEAFF | TGTGCCAGCAGCCCACTACGAAGTACAGGGAACACTGAAGCTTTCTTT
TRBJ1-2 | - | - | TRBV5-1 | CASSLEGRREDGYTF | TGCGCCAGCAGCTTGGAAGGGCGGAGGGAGGATGGCTACACCTTC
TRBJ2-3 | - | - | TRBV5-1 | CASSLAMRSLDTQYF | TGCGCCAGCAGCTTGGCCATGAGGTCCCTGGATACGCAGTATTTT
TRBJ1-1 | - | TRBD1 | TRBV4-1 | CASSLADRETEAFF | TGCGCCAGCAGCCTAGCGGACAGGGAAACTGAAGCTTTCTTT
TRBJ1-1 | - | - | TRBV6-6 | CASRQYSFMNTEAFF | TGTGCCAGCCGACAGTATTCGTTCATGAACACTGAAGCTTTCTTT
TRBJ1-2 | - | TRBD1 | TRBV19 | CASNKGADNYGYTF | TGTGCCAGTAATAAGGGGGCGGATAACTATGGCTACACCTTC
TRBJ2-7 | few | TRBD1 | TRBV5-6 | CASSLASGTGQSYEQYF | TGTGCCAGCAGCTTGGCCTCCGGGACAGGCCAGTCGTACGAGCAGTACTTC
TRBJ2-7 | - | - | TRBV6-1 | CASSERGQIGYEQYF | TGTGCCAGCAGTGAGAGAGGGCAGATAGGTTACGAGCAGTACTTC
TRBJ2-7 | - | - | TRBV6-1 | CASSDAVDYEQYF | TGTGCCAGCAGTGACGCCGTGGACTACGAGCAGTACTTC
TRBJ2-7 | - | - | TRBV5-6 | CASSFVGDRDEQYF | TGTGCCAGCAGCTTTGTGGGGGATCGCGACGAGCAGTACTTC
TRBJ1-2 | - | - | TRBV7-2 | CASSPMGHPKFNYGYTF | TGTGCCAGCAGCCCAATGGGACACCCTAAGTTTAACTATGGCTACACCTTC
TRBJ2-7 | once | - | TRBV21-1 | CASSKGGQAAGAISYEQYF | TGTGCCAGCAGCAAAGGGGGACAGGCCGCGGGGGCAATCTCCTACGAGCAGTACTTC
TRBJ2-7 | - | - | TRBV28 | CASSLGADYEQYF | TGTGCCAGCAGTTTAGGGGCGGACTACGAGCAGTACTTC
TRBJ2-1 | - | - | TRBV28 | CASRDGLQLNEQFF | TGTGCCAGCCGGGATGGGCTACAACTCAATGAGCAGTTCTTC
TRBJ2-1 | - | TRBD1 | TRBV10-3 | CATQRQGAGNNEQFF | TGTGCCACCCAACGACAGGGGGCGGGTAACAATGAGCAGTTCTTC
TRBJ1-2 | - | - | TRBV5-1 | CASSLGRGQNYGYTF | TGCGCCAGCAGCTTGGGCAGGGGCCAAAACTATGGCTACACCTTC
TRBJ1-2 | - | - | TRBV18 | CASSPGRNYGYTF | TGTGCCAGCTCACCAGGACGGAACTATGGCTACACCTTC
TRBJ2-7 | - | - | TRBV6-1 | CAVSRQTYEQYF | TGTGCCGTCTCCCGACAGACCTACGAGCAGTACTTC
TRBJ1-3 | - | - | TRBV28 | CAREGGHIEKGNTIYF | TGTGCCCGAGAGGGCGGCCACATTGAAAAAGGAAACACCATATATTTT
TRBJ1-4 | - | TRBD1 | TRBV28 | CASSLKGANEKLFF | TGTGCCAGCAGTTTGAAGGGGGCAAATGAAAAATTGTTTTTT
TRBJ2-3 | few | TRBD2 | TRBV28 | CASSRTSGAYTQYF | TGTGCCAGCAGTCGGACTAGCGGGGCCTATACGCAGTATTTT
TRBJ1-5 | - | - | TRBV6-1 | CASSDPTKPQHF | TGTGCCAGCAGTGACCCTACGAAGCCCCAGCATTTT
TRBJ1-1 | - | - | TRBV4-1 | CASSQGVEPRFEAFF | TGCGCCAGCAGCCAGGGCGTAGAGCCCCGATTTGAAGCTTTCTTT
TRBJ2-5 | - | - | TRBV10-3 | CASSFGTQETQYF | TGTGCCAGCAGTTTCGGGACGCAAGAGACCCAGTACTTC
TRBJ2-7 | once | - | TRBV18 | CASSRSRGSYEQYF | TGTGCCAGCTCACGGTCCCGGGGTTCCTACGAGCAGTACTTC
TRBJ2-5 | - | - | TRBV11-2 | CASSLRARETQYF | TGTGCCAGCAGCTTAAGGGCCAGGGAGACCCAGTACTTC
TRBJ2-5 | - | - | TRBV5-1 | CASSLGLQETQYF | TGCGCCAGCAGCCTTGGGCTGCAAGAGACCCAGTACTTC
TRBJ2-1 | once | - | TRBV6-1 | CASSLSRQGYEQFF | TGTGCCAGCAGTCTCTCCAGACAAGGCTATGAGCAGTTCTTC
TRBJ1-4 | - | - | TRBV7-2 | CASSPGRGSNEKLFF | TGTGCCAGCAGTCCAGGTAGGGGCAGTAATGAAAAACTGTTTTTT
TRBJ2-5 | - | - | TRBV7-8 | CASSYQETQYF | TGTGCCAGCAGCTACCAAGAGACCCAGTACTTC
TRBJ2-3 | - | - | TRBV5-1 | CASSLDSAYTDTQYF | TGCGCCAGCAGCTTGGATTCCGCGTACACAGATACGCAGTATTTT
TRBJ2-7 | - | - | TRBV25-1 | CASSAHKEYSYEQYF | TGTGCCAGCAGTGCTCACAAGGAATATTCCTACGAGCAGTACTTC
TRBJ1-5 | - | - | TRBV28 | CASSSNYVPQHF | TGTGCCAGCAGTTCCAACTACGTCCCCCAGCATTTT